Sequencing of this T cell receptor (beta chain) was carried out in a study of CD8 T cells in ankylosing spondylitis. The CDR3 has 15 amino acids. Germline-derived CDR1 and CDR2 are LNHDA and SQIVND (reference sequence). With 7 bases clipped from V and 0 bases from J, the junction kept 7 bases outside the gene matches. TCRdb re-analysed the 5' RACE reads in MiXCR, keeping a single row per CDR3 protein. The top ten hold about 0.9% of the sample, which has under 550,000 distinct CDR3 sequences, around 26% seen once. This clonotype was found a few times. Its cognate antigen is unknown. Study-wide findings and caveats: Reported data indicate significant enrichment of disease-linked clones within matched ankylosing spondylitis synovial fluid. Disease-linked clones, CD8+, were relatively rare in peripheral blood. Blood from ankylosing spondylitis patients appeared to carry a characteristic roughly eight-variant TCR beta motif. Reactive arthritis synovial fluid and blood previously showed some of these motif variants.

The sequence was collected from a male donor with ankylosing spondylitis. The sequenced material came from blood, either unsorted or a sorted T cell fraction (not recorded which). The J gene is TRBJ2-3, the V gene TRBV19; 7 positions match TRBD2. The CDR3 DNA sequence: TGTGCCAGTACCCCACTAGCGCAGAGCACAGATACGCAGTATTTT. This translates into CASTPLAQSTDTQYF.